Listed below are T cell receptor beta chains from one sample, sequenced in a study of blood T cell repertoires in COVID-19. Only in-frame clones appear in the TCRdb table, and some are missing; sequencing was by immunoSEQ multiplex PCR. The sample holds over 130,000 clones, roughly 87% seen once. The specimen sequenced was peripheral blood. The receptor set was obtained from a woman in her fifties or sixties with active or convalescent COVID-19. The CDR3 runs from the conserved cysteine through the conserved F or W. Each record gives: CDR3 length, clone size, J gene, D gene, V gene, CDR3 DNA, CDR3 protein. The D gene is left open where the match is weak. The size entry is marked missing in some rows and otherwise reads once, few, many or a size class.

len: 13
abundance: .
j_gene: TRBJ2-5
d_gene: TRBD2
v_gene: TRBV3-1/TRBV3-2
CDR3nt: TGTGCCAGCAGCCAAGTAGCGGGTAGGACCCAGTACTTC
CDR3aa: CASSQVAGRTQYF

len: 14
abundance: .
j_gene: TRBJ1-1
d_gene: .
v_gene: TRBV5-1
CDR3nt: TGCGCCAGCAGCCTACAGGGTGGTGACACTGAAGCTTTCTTT
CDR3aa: CASSLQGGDTEAFF

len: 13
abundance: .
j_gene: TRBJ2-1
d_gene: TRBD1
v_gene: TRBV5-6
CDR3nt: TGTGCCAGCAGCATACCGGGACAGGGTACCCTGTTCTTC
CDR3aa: CASSIPGQGTLFF

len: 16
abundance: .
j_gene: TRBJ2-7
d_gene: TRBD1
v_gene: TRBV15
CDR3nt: TGTGCCACCAGCAGCTTTTCCGGGACAGGGACTTACGAGCAGTACTTC
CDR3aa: CATSSFSGTGTYEQYF

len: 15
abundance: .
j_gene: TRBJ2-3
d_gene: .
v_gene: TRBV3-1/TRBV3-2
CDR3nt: TGTGCCAGCAGCCAACAACCCCTAAGCACAGATACGCAGTATTTT
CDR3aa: CASSQQPLSTDTQYF

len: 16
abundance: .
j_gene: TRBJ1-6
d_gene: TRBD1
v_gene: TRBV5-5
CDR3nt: TGTGCCAGCAGCTTGCTTGGTGACAGGGGTAATTCACCCCTCCACTTT
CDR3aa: CASSLLGDRGNSPLHF

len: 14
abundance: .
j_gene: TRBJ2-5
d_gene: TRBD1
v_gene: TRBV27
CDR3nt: TGTGCCAGCAGTTTATGGACAGGGGAAGAGACCCAGTACTTC
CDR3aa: CASSLWTGEETQYF

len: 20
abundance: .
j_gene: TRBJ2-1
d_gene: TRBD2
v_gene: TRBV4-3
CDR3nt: TGCGCCAGCAGCCAAGTGACTCTAGCGGGGGGACTCAGCTCCTACAATGAGCAGTTCTTC
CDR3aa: CASSQVTLAGGLSSYNEQFF

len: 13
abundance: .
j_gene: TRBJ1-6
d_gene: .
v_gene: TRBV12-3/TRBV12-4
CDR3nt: TGTGCCATCCGGACTACGACCAATTCACCCCTCCACTTT
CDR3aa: CAIRTTTNSPLHF

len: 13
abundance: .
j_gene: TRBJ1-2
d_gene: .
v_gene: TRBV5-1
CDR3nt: TGCGCCAGCAGCTCCGACTTCTACTATGGCTACACCTTC
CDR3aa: CASSSDFYYGYTF

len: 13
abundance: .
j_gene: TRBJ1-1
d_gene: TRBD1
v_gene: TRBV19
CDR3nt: TGTGCCAGTAGTCCGACAGGGGTGACTGAAGCTTTCTTT
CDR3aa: CASSPTGVTEAFF

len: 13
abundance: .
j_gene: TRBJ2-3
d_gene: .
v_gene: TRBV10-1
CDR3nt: TGCGCCAGCAGTGTGGGACTCACAGATACGCAGTATTTT
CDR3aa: CASSVGLTDTQYF

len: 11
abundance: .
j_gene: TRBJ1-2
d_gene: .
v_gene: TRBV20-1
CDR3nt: TGCAGTGCCAGACATGAGGATGGCTACACCTTC
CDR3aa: CSARHEDGYTF

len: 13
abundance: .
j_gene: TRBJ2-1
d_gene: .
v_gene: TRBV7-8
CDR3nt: TGTGCCAGCAGCTTGGTGACTAAAAATGAGCAGTTCTTC
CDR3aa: CASSLVTKNEQFF

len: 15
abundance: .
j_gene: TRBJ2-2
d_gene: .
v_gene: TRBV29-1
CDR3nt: TGCAGCGTTGGTGGCAGGGCCCTTAACACCGGGGAGCTGTTTTTT
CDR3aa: CSVGGRALNTGELFF

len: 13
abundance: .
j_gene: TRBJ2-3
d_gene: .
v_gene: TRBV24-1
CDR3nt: TGTGCCACCAGTCCCCCTAACACAGATACGCAGTATTTT
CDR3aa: CATSPPNTDTQYF

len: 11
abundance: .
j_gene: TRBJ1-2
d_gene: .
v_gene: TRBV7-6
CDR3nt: TGTGCCAGCAGCTTACGACAGAACTACACCTTC
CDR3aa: CASSLRQNYTF

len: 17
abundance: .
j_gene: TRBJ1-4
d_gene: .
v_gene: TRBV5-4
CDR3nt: TGTGCCAGCAGCTTGACGCGGGGTTTAAGCACTAATGAAAAACTGTTTTTT
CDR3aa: CASSLTRGLSTNEKLFF

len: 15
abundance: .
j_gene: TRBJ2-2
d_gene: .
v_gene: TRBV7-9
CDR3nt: TGTGCCAGTGCCCCGCCTATTTCCAACACCGGGGAGCTGTTTTTT
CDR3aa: CASAPPISNTGELFF

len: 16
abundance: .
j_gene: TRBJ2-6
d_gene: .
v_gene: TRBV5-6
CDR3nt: TGTGCCAGCAGCCGGGGGGCAGGATCTGGGGCCAACGTCCTGACTTTC
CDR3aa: CASSRGAGSGANVLTF

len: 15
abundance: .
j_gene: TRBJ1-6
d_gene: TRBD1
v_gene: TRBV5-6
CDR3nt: TGTGCCAGCAGCTTGTCGGGGACAGGGGCTTCACCCCTCCACTTT
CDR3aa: CASSLSGTGASPLHF

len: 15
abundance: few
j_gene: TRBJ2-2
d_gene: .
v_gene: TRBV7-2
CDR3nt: TGTGCCAGCAGCGTACAGGGGAGGCACACCGGGGAGCTGTTTTTT
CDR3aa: CASSVQGRHTGELFF

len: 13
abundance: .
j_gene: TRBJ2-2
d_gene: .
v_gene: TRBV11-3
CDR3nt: TGTGCCAGCAGCTTAACAGCTCCCGGGGAGCTGTTTTTT
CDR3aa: CASSLTAPGELFF

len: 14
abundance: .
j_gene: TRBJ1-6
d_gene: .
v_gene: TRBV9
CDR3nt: TGTGCCAGCAGCGTAGGAGGGTCTAATTCACCCCTCCACTTT
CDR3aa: CASSVGGSNSPLHF

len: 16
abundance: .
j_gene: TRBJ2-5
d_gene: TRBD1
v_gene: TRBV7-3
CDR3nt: TGTGCCAGCAGCCCATCAGGACAGGGAGGCCCAGAGACCCAGTACTTC
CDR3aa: CASSPSGQGGPETQYF

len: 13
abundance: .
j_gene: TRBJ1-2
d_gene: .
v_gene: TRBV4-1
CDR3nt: TGCGCCAGCAGCCAAGACAGGTGGTATGGCTACACCTTC
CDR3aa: CASSQDRWYGYTF

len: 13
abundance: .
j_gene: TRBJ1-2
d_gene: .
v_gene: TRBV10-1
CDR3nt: TGCGCCAGCAGTGAGAACAGGATCTATGGCTACACCTTC
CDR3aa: CASSENRIYGYTF

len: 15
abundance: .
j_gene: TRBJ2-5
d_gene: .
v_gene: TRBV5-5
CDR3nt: TGTGCCAGCAGCTTTAGACGCGGAGATCAAGAGACCCAGTACTTC
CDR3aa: CASSFRRGDQETQYF

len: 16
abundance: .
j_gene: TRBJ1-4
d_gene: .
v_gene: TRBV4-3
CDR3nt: TGCGCCAGCAGCCAAGAATCGGAAGGAGCTAATGAAAAACTGTTTTTT
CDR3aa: CASSQESEGANEKLFF

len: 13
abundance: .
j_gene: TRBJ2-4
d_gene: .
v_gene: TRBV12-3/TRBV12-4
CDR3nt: TGTGCCAGCAGTTCAGGGGCGGGAAACATTCAGTACTTC
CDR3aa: CASSSGAGNIQYF

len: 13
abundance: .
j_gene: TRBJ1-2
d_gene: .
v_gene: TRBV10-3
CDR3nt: TGTGCCATCAGTGAGTCGGGAGTCTATGGCTACACCTTC
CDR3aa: CAISESGVYGYTF

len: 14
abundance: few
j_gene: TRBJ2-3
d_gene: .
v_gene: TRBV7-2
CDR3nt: TGTGCCAGCAGCTTTTCCGGTGGCACAGATACGCAGTATTTT
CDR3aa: CASSFSGGTDTQYF

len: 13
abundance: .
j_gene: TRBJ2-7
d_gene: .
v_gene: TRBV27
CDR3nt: TGTGCCAGCAGTTTATCGGGGGACAACGAGCAGTACTTC
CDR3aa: CASSLSGDNEQYF

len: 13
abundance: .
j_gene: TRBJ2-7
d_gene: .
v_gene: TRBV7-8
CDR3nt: TGTGCCAGCAGCTTAGTCGAGGGTAGCGAGCAGTACTTC
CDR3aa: CASSLVEGSEQYF

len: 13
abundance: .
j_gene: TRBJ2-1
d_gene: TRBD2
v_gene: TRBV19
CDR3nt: TGTGCCAGTCGACTAGCGGGGGTCAATGAGCAGTTCTTC
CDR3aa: CASRLAGVNEQFF

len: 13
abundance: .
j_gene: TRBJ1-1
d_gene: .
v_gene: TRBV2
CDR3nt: TGTGCCAGCCACCGGGACTTGGGCACTGAAGCTTTCTTT
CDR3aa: CASHRDLGTEAFF

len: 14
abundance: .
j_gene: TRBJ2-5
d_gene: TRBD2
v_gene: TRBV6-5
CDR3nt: TGTGCCAGCAATATAGCGGGGGGGCGGGAGACCCAGTACTTC
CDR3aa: CASNIAGGRETQYF